These 29 T cell receptor beta chains were all obtained from the same sample, sequenced in a study of read filtering for tumor transcriptome and immune sequencing. The library was built from roughly 400 ng RNA with molecular barcoded adaptors for alpha/delta and beta/gamma chains. TCRdb analysed the reads with MiXCR anew, one entry per CDR3 protein. The table shows about 61,000 distinct CDR3 sequences, with about a fifth occurring only once. The sequencing input was a population of CD138-negative cells sorted from bone marrow. The receptors stem from a donor at least 40 years old with multiple myeloma.

The chain combines TRBV3-1 with TRBJ2-7; no clear D gene. This CDR3 is 11 amino acids long. Germline V CDR1 and CDR2: LGHDT, YNNKEL (reference sequence). Trimming took off 2 bases at V and 6 bases at J, with 5 bases between the two ends. For the CDR3, the DNA is TGTGCCAGCAGCCAATCTCGCGAGCAGTACTTC. It translates to CASSQSREQYF.

In this sample, this clonotype turned up a few times. The V gene is TRBV19, the J gene TRBJ2-3, with D maybe TRBD1 (6 bases). V gave up 5 bases and J gave up 1 base, with 13 bases separating them. Germline V lookup: CDR1 LNHDA, CDR2 SQIVND (reference sequence). The CDR3 totals 15 residues. In DNA, the CDR3 is TGTGCCAGTAGTGTTCAGGACAGAGGCACAGATACGCAGTATTTT. Encoded protein: CASSVQDRGTDTQYF.

This clonotype was counted only a few times. The chain is built from TRBV7-3 and TRBJ2-1, with 8 positions matching TRBD2. With V trimmed by 6 bases and J by 0 bases, 7 bases remained unmatched. Germline assignment: CDR1 SGHTA and CDR2 FQGTGA. This CDR3 comprises 16 residues. The CDR3 loop reads CASSRQAGASYNEQFF. The DNA of the CDR3 is TGTGCCAGCAGTAGACAAGCGGGGGCCTCCTACAATGAGCAGTTCTTC.

This clonotype was recorded at least ten times. The chain joins TRBV28 to TRBJ2-3; 7 bases fit TRBD2. Germline V gene lookup returns CDR1 MDHEN and CDR2 SYDVKM. The junction had 9 bases not matched to a gene; V was cut back by 6 bases and J by 6 bases. The CDR3 has 14 amino acids. The CDR3 is CASRPSGGEDTQYF. The CDR3 nucleotides read TGTGCCAGCAGGCCTAGCGGTGGTGAGGATACGCAGTATTTT.

The chain uses TRBV7-2 and TRBJ2-7; TRBD1 matches at 11 bases. The ends lost 6 bases at V and 4 bases at J; junction bases unmatched: 5. Germline loops: CDR1 SGHTA, CDR2 FQGNSA. CDR3 size: 14 residues. The CDR3 here is CASRRDRGLYEQYF. The CDR3, as DNA: TGTGCCAGCAGACGGGACAGGGGGTTATACGAGCAGTACTTC.

This clonotype was picked up many times. For the CDR3, the DNA is TGTGCCAGCAGTGCGTTCAGGGGTGGGAAGCCCCAGCATTTT. It translates to CASSAFRGGKPQHF. V usage is TRBV6-5 and J usage is TRBJ1-5; D perhaps matches TRBD1 (6 bases). This CDR3 region has 14 residues. Germline lookup yields CDR1 MNHEY and CDR2 SVGAGI. The germline V and J ends were trimmed by 5 bases and 8 bases, with 16 bases remaining between them.

This clonotype has ten or more counts. The chain couples TRBV3-1 to TRBJ1-6, with a weak D call TRBD1 (5 bases). The ends were cut back, 1 base at V and 10 bases at J, with 14 bases in the middle. The CDR3 loop spans 15 amino acids. Germline V gene lookup returns CDR1 LGHDT and CDR2 YNNKEL (reference sequence). CDR3 in DNA: TGTGCCAGCAGCCAAGCCCAGGGTCGTGGGTCACCCCTCCACTTT. Amino acid sequence: CASSQAQGRGSPLHF.

This clonotype was recorded at least ten times. J is TRBJ2-3 and V is TRBV20-1; the D is unclear. Deletions cut 1 base from V and 2 bases from J, with 13 bases between. Germline V lookup: CDR1 DFQATT, CDR2 SNEGSKA (reference sequence). The CDR3 consists of 15 residues. The CDR3 protein is CSARVGWGVTDTQYF. CDR3 coding DNA: TGCAGTGCTAGAGTGGGCTGGGGTGTCACAGATACGCAGTATTTT.

Only a few counts were recorded for this clonotype. The chain is built from TRBV20-1 and TRBJ1-5; TRBD1 matches 10 bases. The CDR3 has 16 residues. CDR1 and CDR2 from the germline V gene are DFQATT and SNEGSKA (reference sequence). J was trimmed by 0 bases and V by 6 bases; bases with no gene match: 8. CDR3 in amino acids: CSARPGQGNSNQPQHF. CDR3 in DNA: TGCAGTGCAAGACCGGGACAGGGGAATAGCAATCAGCCCCAGCATTTT.

The genes are TRBV29-1 and TRBJ1-5; 7 bases fit TRBD1. The germline V gene encodes CDR1 SQVTM and CDR2 ANQGSEA. CDR3 length equals 14 residues. Germline trimming cut 7 bases from V and 2 bases from J; bases unmatched to any gene: 8. In nucleotides, the CDR3 is TGCAGCGCTGTCAGGGGGGACGGCAATCAGCCCCAGCATTTT. Its translation is CSAVRGDGNQPQHF.

On this clonotype itself: This sequence may be a read error, since a much larger clone differs from it by one base. The chain recombines TRBV6-2 or TRBV6-3 with TRBJ2-3, with D perhaps matching TRBD1 or TRBD2 (5 bases each). Trimming pared 6 bases from V and 2 bases from J, leaving 12 bases between. Looked up from germline, CDR1 is MNHEY and CDR2 is SVGEGT. This CDR3 has 14 amino acids. The CDR3 protein is CASSPGRSTDTQYF. The CDR3 DNA is TGTGCCAGCAGCCCGGGACGGTCCACAGATACGCAGTATTTT.

This clonotype has at least ten counts. This chain joins TRBV5-1 and TRBJ1-1; no reliable D call. The CDR3 totals 11 residues. Trimming shortened V by 4 bases and J by 8 bases, and 9 bases separated the two germline ends. The germline V gene has CDR1 SGHRS and CDR2 YFSETQ. Here the CDR3 reads CASSTSREAFF. DNA of the CDR3: TGCGCCAGCAGCACGTCGAGGGAAGCTTTCTTT.

On this clonotype itself: A read error is possible here, since a much larger clone lies one base away. The V call is TRBV7-3, the J call TRBJ2-5; 9 nucleotides align to TRBD2. Germline-derived CDR1 and CDR2 are SGHTA and FQGTGA. The CDR3 has 15 residues. V lost 4 bases to trimming and J lost 4 bases; unmatched junction nucleotides: 7. This chain's CDR3 is CASSSVAGGGETQYF. In nucleotides, the CDR3 is TGTGCCAGCAGCTCTGTGGCGGGGGGGGGAGAGACCCAGTACTTC. Together with reference TRBV7-3 and TRBJ2-5, the CDR3 gives the full variable domain: GAGVSQTPSNKVTEKGKYVELRCDPISGHTALYWYRQSLGQGPEFLIYFQGTGAADDSGLPNDRFFAVRPEGSVSTLKIQRTERGDSAVYLCASSSVAGGGETQYFGPGTRLLVL.

This clonotype turned up a few times. The chain recombines TRBV29-1 with TRBJ2-7, with D maybe TRBD1 (5 bases). The CDR3 length is 13 residues. Germline CDR1 reads SQVTM; CDR2 reads ANQGSEA. Deletions cut 3 bases from V and 4 bases from J, with 13 bases between. Here the CDR3 reads CSVDQGMRYEQYF. CDR3 DNA sequence: TGCAGCGTTGACCAGGGAATGCGGTACGAGCAGTACTTC.

This clonotype was observed many times. This chain uses TRBV15 with TRBJ1-1; D uncertain. This CDR3 region has 15 residues. V was pared by 1 base and J by 1 base, with 10 bases between. CDR1 and CDR2 (germline): LNHNV, YYDKDF (reference sequence). The CDR3 DNA is TGTGCCACCAGCAGAGGAATGGATTGGAACACTGAAGCTTTCTTT. This codes for CATSRGMDWNTEAFF.

This clonotype was observed many times. The gene calls are TRBV20-1 and TRBJ2-5; 10 bases fit TRBD1. The J segment lost 5 bases and the V segment lost 3 bases, leaving 9 bases of the junction unmatched. Per germline, CDR1 DFQATT and CDR2 SNEGSKA (reference sequence). The CDR3 length is 15 residues. In DNA form, the CDR3 reads TGCAGTGCTAGTCCTGGACAGGGGGAACTGGAGACCCAGTACTTC. This gives the protein CSASPGQGELETQYF.

Comments on this clonotype: This could be a read error, since a much larger clone is one nucleotide away. V is TRBV20-1 and J is TRBJ2-7; D unresolved. Germline V CDR1 and CDR2: DFQATT, SNEGSKA (reference sequence). This CDR3 is 13 amino acids long. The CDR3 DNA sequence: TGCAGTGCTAGAGGGACGCTGGGCTACGAGCAGTCCTTC. The encoded protein is CSARGTLGYEQSF.

This clonotype appeared many times. This sequence joins TRBV29-1 and TRBJ1-2, with D perhaps TRBD1 (6 bases). V lost 0 bases and J lost 2, with 13 bases in between. The germline CDR1 and CDR2 sequences are SQVTM and ANQGSEA. This CDR3 contains 15 residues. CDR3 nucleotides: TGCAGCGTTGAAGAGGGGGCAGCTCAGAACTATGGCTACACCTTC. It specifies CSVEEGAAQNYGYTF.

This clonotype has at least ten counts. A clone one base away is much larger, so this may be a read error. This sequence joins TRBV7-2 and TRBJ2-2; maybe TRBD1 (6 bases). Germline CDR1 SGHTA, CDR2 FQGNSA. The CDR3 contains 13 residues. The CDR3, as DNA: TGTGCCAGCAGCTTCTGGGACACCGGGGAGCTGCTTTTT. This encodes CASSFWDTGELLF.

This clonotype came up many times. V usage is TRBV15 and J usage is TRBJ2-1; 7 nucleotides align to TRBD1. The V gene's germline CDR1 is LNHNV and CDR2 YYDKDF (reference sequence). The CDR3 has 17 amino acids. V trimming: 2 bases; J trimming: 8 bases; junction bases outside the gene matches: 15. Here the CDR3 DNA reads TGTGCCACCAGCAGATCTATCAGGGGGACGGGCTTCGATGAGCAGTTCTTC. Amino acid sequence: CATSRSIRGTGFDEQFF.

This clonotype was seen many times. For the CDR3, the DNA is TGTGCCAGCAGCCCTAAGGTCACCGGGGAGCTGTTTTTT. Its translation is CASSPKVTGELFF. This rearrangement joins TRBV7-3 to TRBJ2-2, with D unclear. V was shortened by 5 bases and J by 4 bases, with 8 bases between the two germline ends. Germline CDR1 and CDR2: SGHTA and FQGTGA. CDR3 length: 13 residues.

Details on this clonotype: An end of the junction differs from the germline gene, which may be a read error. J is TRBJ1-4 and V is TRBV6-6; D ambiguous. Germline CDR1 MNHNY, CDR2 SVGAGI (reference sequence). The CDR3 is 11 amino acids. The CDR3, as DNA: TGTGCCAGCAGTCCCCGCGATACGCGGTATTTT. Amino acids: CASSPRDTRYF.

This clonotype is classed as medium-sized. This sequence joins TRBV29-1 and TRBJ2-1; a possible D gene is TRBD2 (7 bases). CDR1 and CDR2 from the germline V gene are SQVTM and ANQGSEA. V was cut by 6 bases and J by 6 bases, with 18 bases left in between. This CDR3 has 14 amino acids. CDR3 in DNA: TGCAGCGTCCTAGGGGGAGGGGGGTTCAATGAGCAGTTCTTC. Translation: CSVLGGGGFNEQFF.

Concerning this clonotype: It may be a read error: a sequence one base away is much more abundant. This chain connects TRBV19 to TRBJ2-3; 11 positions match TRBD2. This CDR3 region has 16 residues. V shed 7 bases and J 3 bases; nucleotides not matched to a gene: 9. Germline V gene lookup returns CDR1 LNHDA and CDR2 SQIVND (reference sequence). For the CDR3, the DNA is TGTGCCAGTACCCCCTTAGTAGCGGGGGGGACAGATACGCAGTATTTT. Translating gives CASTPLVAGGTDTQYF.

At least ten counts were recorded for this clonotype. The rearrangement links TRBV7-3 to TRBJ2-2; TRBD1 matches at 10 bases. CDR1 SGHTA and CDR2 FQGTGA come from the germline V gene. Trimming at V came to 6 bases and at J to 6 bases, leaving 13 bases not matched to a gene. This CDR3 has 17 residues. CDR3 loop: CASRKGGGQGYAGELFF. In DNA, the CDR3 is TGTGCCAGCAGGAAAGGAGGGGGACAGGGGTACGCCGGGGAGCTGTTTTTT.

Comment on this clonotype: A much larger clone sits a single nucleotide away, making a read error possible. The rearrangement uses TRBV10-3 and TRBJ2-2, with 8 bases identical to TRBD2. CDR3 size: 16 residues. Germline V gene data show CDR1 as ENHRY and CDR2 as SYGVKD. CDR3: CAISEWLAGNTGELLF. DNA of the CDR3: TGTGCCATCAGTGAGTGGTTAGCGGGGAACACCGGGGAGCTGCTTTTT.

This clonotype was seen many times. The V call is TRBV4-1, the J call TRBJ2-7, with D unresolved. Per the germline V gene, CDR1 is MGHRA and CDR2 is YSYEKL. The CDR3 contains 15 residues. Trimming stripped 2 bases from V and 2 bases from J, with 13 bases between. The CDR3 loop reads CASSQYYVGTYEQYF. For the CDR3, the DNA is TGCGCCAGCAGCCAATATTACGTCGGAACCTACGAGCAGTACTTC.

This chain links TRBV20-1 with TRBJ2-7; TRBD1 might be the D (6 bases). V lost 2 bases and J lost 1, with 12 bases in between. This CDR3 comprises 14 residues. Per germline, CDR1 DFQATT and CDR2 SNEGSKA (reference sequence). The CDR3 DNA is TGCAGTGCTAGATACAGGGTACCTTCCTACGAGCAGTACTTC. Translation: CSARYRVPSYEQYF.

Notes on this clonotype: This may stem from a read error, because a much larger clone lies one nucleotide away. The gene calls are TRBV2 and TRBJ2-7; 8 nucleotides agree with TRBD1. Trimming removed 6 bases from V and 5 bases from J; junction bases left unmatched: 6. Germline CDR1 is SNHLY and CDR2 is FYNNEI. This CDR3 has 13 amino acids. CDR3 residues: CASRSTGVDEQYF. The CDR3 coding sequence is TGTGCCAGCAGATCGACAGGGGTGGACGAGCAGTACTTC. Combining the CDR3 with reference TRBV2 and TRBJ2-7 gives the whole variable domain EPEVTQTPSHQVTQMGQEVILRCVPISNHLYFYWYRQILGQKVEFLVSFYNNEISEKSEIFDDQFSVERPDGSNFTLKIRSTKLEDSAMYFCASRSTGVDEQYFGPGTRLTVT.